Presented here are 20 T cell receptor beta chains from one specimen sequenced in a study of OX40 agonist ivuxolimab in advanced cancers. Produced via immunoSEQ multiplex PCR; TCRdb's table is partial and in-frame only. Of 60,000 or so clones detected, about 94% appear once; the ten largest clones hold approximately 19%. Sequenced material: CD4+ or CD8+ T cells sorted from blood, taken in a trial of the OX40 agonist ivuxolimab. The receptors stem from an adult with an advanced solid tumor such as melanoma, head and neck, liver or kidney cancer.

The V call is TRBV15, the J call TRBJ2-1; D remains unclear. The CDR3 is made up of 14 amino acids. Germline loops: CDR1 LNHNV, CDR2 YYDKDF (reference sequence). V was shortened by 0 bases and J by 10 bases, with 13 bases between the two germline ends. CDR3 region: CATSRDLLTLEQFF. CDR3 DNA: TGTGCCACCAGCAGAGATCTCCTGACTCTCGAGCAGTTCTTC.

This chain connects TRBV19 to TRBJ1-2; D may be TRBD1 (6 bases). V dropped 7 bases and J dropped 0 bases, with 15 bases sitting between them. This CDR3 comprises 15 residues. Germline CDR1 LNHDA, CDR2 SQIVND (reference sequence). The CDR3 here is CASTLGGVTNYGYTF. The CDR3 bases are TGTGCCAGTACCCTAGGGGGGGTAACTAACTATGGCTACACCTTC.

The gene calls are TRBV13 and TRBJ2-7; 8 bases match TRBD1. V was pared by 5 bases and J by 1 base, with 4 bases of the junction left unmatched. The germline gives CDR1 PRHDT, CDR2 FYEKMQ (reference sequence). This CDR3 comprises 14 residues. The CDR3 protein is CASSDDRGSYEQYF. The CDR3 DNA reads as TGTGCCAGCAGCGACGACAGGGGATCCTACGAGCAGTACTTC.

The chain has TRBV27 and TRBJ1-5; D gene uncertain. With 1 base removed from V and 10 bases from J, the gap between germline ends came to 14 bases. CDR3 length: 14 amino acids. Germline CDR1 is MNHEY and CDR2 is SMNVEV (reference sequence). The CDR3 is CASSLFSGVEPQHF. DNA for the CDR3: TGTGCCAGCAGTTTATTCTCCGGTGTTGAACCCCAGCATTTT.

The chain employs TRBV28 and TRBJ2-1; tentative D call: TRBD2 (6 bases). The CDR3 spans 15 residues. Germline CDR1 MDHEN, CDR2 SYDVKM. The V gene lost 5 bases and the J gene lost 7 bases, with 18 bases spanning the gap. The CDR3 loop is CASSPRLEVWNEQFF. The CDR3 DNA follows: TGTGCCAGCAGTCCCCGACTAGAGGTTTGGAATGAGCAGTTCTTC.

The rearrangement links TRBV7-9 to TRBJ2-2; 10 bases map to TRBD1. From germline, CDR1 is SEHNR and CDR2 FQNEAQ (reference sequence). The V gene end was trimmed by 8 bases and the J gene end by 2 bases; junction bases not matched to a gene: 11. The CDR3 consists of 17 residues. The CDR3 DNA is TGTGCCAGCGGCTGGGGACAGGGGATAACTAACACCGGGGAGCTGTTTTTT. It specifies CASGWGQGITNTGELFF.

The chain recombines TRBV11-2 with TRBJ2-5, with 11 bases that match TRBD2. With 5 bases clipped from V and 2 bases from J, the junction kept 7 bases outside the gene matches. The CDR3 spans 16 residues. The V gene's germline CDR1 is SGHAT and CDR2 FQNNGV. The CDR3 region has the DNA TGTGCCAGCAGCGCCTACGGGACTAGCGGTCAAGAGACCCAGTACTTC. Its protein is CASSAYGTSGQETQYF. The variable domain in full, with the rest retrieved from reference TRBV11-2 and TRBJ2-5, is EAGVAQSPRYKIIEKRQSVAFWCNPISGHATLYWYQQILGQGPKLLIQFQNNGVVDDSQLPKDRFSAERLKGVDSTLKIQPAKLEDSAVYLCASSAYGTSGQETQYFGPGTRLLVL.

The chain couples TRBV7-8 to TRBJ1-1; D is unresolved. The germline V gene encodes CDR1 SGHVS and CDR2 FQNEAQ. CDR3 size: 16 residues. V was clipped by 2 bases and J by 8 bases, with 21 bases between them. CDR3: CASSLSAMARKTEAFF. DNA for the CDR3: TGTGCCAGCAGCTTATCGGCAATGGCCAGGAAGACCGAAGCTTTCTTT.

J is TRBJ2-2 and V is TRBV4-2; TRBD2 aligns across 12 bases. After removal of 0 bases from V and 7 bases from J, the junction contained 12 bases not matched to a gene. This CDR3 comprises 19 residues. From germline, CDR1 is LGHNA and CDR2 YNFKEQ. CDR3 amino acids: CASSQEGLAGGLGHGELFF. CDR3 in DNA: TGTGCCAGCAGCCAAGAGGGTCTAGCGGGAGGGTTAGGGCACGGGGAGCTGTTTTTT.

The chain links TRBV2 to TRBJ1-1, with D possibly being TRBD1 (5 bases). This CDR3 has 12 residues. Trimming left V 9 bases short and J 11 bases short, with 19 bases between. Germline-derived CDR1 and CDR2 are SNHLY and FYNNEI. CDR3 nucleotide sequence: TGTGCCAGTGATCCGGGACTTTCGGAGGCTTTCTTT. This translates into CASDPGLSEAFF.

The chain uses TRBV13 and TRBJ2-1, with TRBD1 identical over 7 bases. The CDR3 runs 16 residues. J lost 0 bases, V lost 5 bases, and 7 bases had no gene match. Germline V gene data show CDR1 as PRHDT and CDR2 as FYEKMQ (reference sequence). The CDR3 coding sequence is TGTGCCAGCAGCACCGAGACAGGGAGCTCCTACAATGAGCAGTTCTTC. It yields the protein CASSTETGSSYNEQFF.

V gene TRBV10-3 combines with J gene TRBJ2-7; 14 nucleotides line up with TRBD2. The CDR3 has 16 amino acids. The junction had 12 bases not matched to a gene; V was cut back by 7 bases and J by 7 bases. Germline V gene sequence: CDR1 ENHRY, CDR2 SYGVKD. The CDR3 protein is CAITDIGTSGRGEQYF. The CDR3 nucleotides are TGTGCCATCACCGACATAGGGACTAGCGGGAGAGGTGAGCAGTACTTC.

The chain combines TRBV28 with TRBJ2-5; 9 bases agree with TRBD2. Germline CDR1 MDHEN, CDR2 SYDVKM. The CDR3 contains 17 residues. With 2 bases clipped from V and 3 bases from J, the junction kept 10 bases outside the gene matches. The CDR3 sequence is CASSLIIAGDQEETQYF. The CDR3 nucleotides read TGTGCCAGCAGTTTAATCATAGCGGGAGATCAGGAAGAGACCCAGTACTTC.

The rearrangement uses TRBV2 and TRBJ2-7, with D hard to call. This CDR3 is 13 amino acids long. CDR1 is SNHLY, CDR2 FYNNEI, per germline. Trimming pared 3 bases from V and 2 bases from J, leaving 8 bases between. The CDR3 region has the DNA TGTGCCAGCAGTGAGTCGACGCCCTACGAGCAGTACTTC. Translation: CASSESTPYEQYF.

The V gene is TRBV7-8, the J gene TRBJ2-1; D unresolved. The CDR3 has 16 residues. Trimming cost V 2 bases and J 2 bases, with 13 bases left between them. Germline CDR1 is SGHVS and CDR2 is FQNEAQ. For the CDR3, the DNA is TGTGCCAGCAGCTTATTCGACTCCCTCACCTACAATGAGCAGTTCTTC. It translates to CASSLFDSLTYNEQFF.

The rearrangement links TRBV7-9 to TRBJ1-1; D unclear. V lost 6 bases and J 1 base, leaving 3 bases between the germline ends. CDR1 and CDR2 (germline): SEHNR, FQNEAQ (reference sequence). CDR3 length equals 11 residues. CDR3 protein: CASRTNTEAFF. The CDR3 nucleotides read TGTGCCAGCAGGACGAACACTGAAGCTTTCTTT. Using reference TRBV7-9 and TRBJ1-1 for the parts outside the CDR3, the full variable domain is DTGVSQNPRHKITKRGQNVTFRCDPISEHNRLYWYRQTLGQGPEFLTYFQNEAQLEKSRLLSDRFSAERPKGSFSTLEIQRTEQGDSAMYLCASRTNTEAFFGQGTRLTVV.

This chain links TRBV7-2 with TRBJ2-4, with D possibly TRBD1 on 6 matching bases. The CDR3 has 16 residues. Per the germline V gene, CDR1 is SGHTA and CDR2 is FQGNSA. V lost 2 bases and J 4 bases, leaving 15 bases between the germline ends. Here the CDR3 DNA reads TGTGCCAGCAGCTTACTCGTACCGGACAGAAAAAACATTCAGTACTTC. Its translation: CASSLLVPDRKNIQYF.

The chain combines TRBV5-1 with TRBJ2-5; D unclear. V gave up 4 bases and J gave up 5 bases, with 6 bases separating them. Germline V lookup: CDR1 SGHRS, CDR2 YFSETQ. CDR3 length: 11 residues. Here the CDR3 reads CASSGTETQYF. The CDR3, as DNA: TGCGCCAGCAGCGGCACGGAGACCCAGTACTTC.

This chain uses TRBV7-9 with TRBJ2-1; 11 bases fit TRBD1. V lost 5 bases and J lost 10; bases outside the gene matches: 10. Germline V lookup: CDR1 SEHNR, CDR2 FQNEAQ (reference sequence). This CDR3 comprises 15 residues. CDR3 amino acids: CASSPGGQGAGEQFF. CDR3 bases: TGTGCCAGCAGCCCTGGCGGACAGGGGGCAGGAGAGCAGTTCTTC.

V is TRBV6-5 and J is TRBJ2-7; unclear D gene. CDR1 is MNHEY, CDR2 SVGAGI, per germline. The CDR3 sequence is 13 residues long. Trimming removed 5 bases at V and 4 bases at J, with 12 bases between. CDR3 bases: TGTGCCAGCAGTGGAATAACAGTGTACGAGCAGTACTTC. Translated: CASSGITVYEQYF.